The rows below give T cell receptor beta chains drawn from one sample of a study of beta chain features in type 1 diabetes. Repertoires were generated with immunoSEQ multiplex PCR, while TCRdb's copy carries only in-frame clones and drops some. The data contain some 410,000 clones, over 9.5% of them singletons. Sequenced material: naive CD4+ T cells from blood. These TCRs come from a woman between 18 and 30 years old in good health. Each CDR3 is given with its conserved first and last residue. The order of the fields is J gene, V gene, D gene, clone size, CDR3 DNA, CDR3 protein. D genes are given only for firm matches. Clone size is stated in some rows and not others, as once, few, many or a class when expanded.

J: TRBJ1-5
V: TRBV4-3
D: .
size: few
DNA: TGCGCCAGCAGCCAAGGGGGTAGGGATCAGCCCCAGCATTTT
CDR3: CASSQGGRDQPQHF

J: TRBJ2-1
V: TRBV11-2
D: TRBD2
size: few
DNA: TGTGCCAGCAGCTTAAGGTCTAGCGGGAGGCTGCGAAGGTACAATGAGCAGTTCTTC
CDR3: CASSLRSSGRLRRYNEQFF

J: TRBJ2-1
V: TRBV10-3
D: .
size: few
DNA: TGTGCCATCAGTGAGACAGACACTTACAATGAGCAGTTCTTC
CDR3: CAISETDTYNEQFF

J: TRBJ1-2
V: TRBV29-1
D: .
size: .
DNA: TGCAGCGTTGAAAGCCATGGGGGGCGCATCAGTGGCTACACCTTC
CDR3: CSVESHGGRISGYTF

J: TRBJ2-5
V: TRBV18
D: .
size: few
DNA: TGTGCCAGCTCGCCCAGGGGTGAGACCCAGTACTTC
CDR3: CASSPRGETQYF

J: TRBJ2-1
V: TRBV5-6
D: .
size: .
DNA: TGTGCCAGCAGCTTTGGGAGTCTCTCCTACAATGAGCAGTTCTTC
CDR3: CASSFGSLSYNEQFF

J: TRBJ1-2
V: TRBV4-3
D: .
size: few
DNA: TGCGCCAGCAGCCAAGGGCCCCAGGGGATTGAGGGCTACACCTTC
CDR3: CASSQGPQGIEGYTF

J: TRBJ2-2
V: TRBV25-1
D: TRBD1
size: .
DNA: TGTGCCAGCAGTCCCGACAGGGGGCGGACCGGGGAGCTGTTTTTT
CDR3: CASSPDRGRTGELFF

J: TRBJ1-4
V: TRBV28
D: .
size: .
DNA: TGTGCCAGCAGTTTAGCGGCAGCTAACATGTTTTTT
CDR3: CASSLAAANMFF

J: TRBJ2-3
V: TRBV6-5
D: .
size: few
DNA: TGTGCCAGCAGTTCTCGGACTCCGCATACGCAGTATTTT
CDR3: CASSSRTPHTQYF

J: TRBJ1-4
V: TRBV6-5
D: TRBD1
size: few
DNA: TGTGCCAGCAGCTACGGCGGGACAGATGAAAAACTGTTTTTT
CDR3: CASSYGGTDEKLFF

J: TRBJ1-5
V: TRBV27
D: TRBD1
size: few
DNA: TGTGCCAGCAGTTCGGACAGGTCGAGTAATCAGCCCCAGCATTTT
CDR3: CASSSDRSSNQPQHF

J: TRBJ2-1
V: TRBV6-5
D: .
size: .
DNA: TGTGCCAGCAGGGCCCGCCACATCTACAATGAGCAGTTCTTC
CDR3: CASRARHIYNEQFF

J: TRBJ2-7
V: TRBV7-2
D: .
size: .
DNA: TGTGCCAGCAGCTTTACTTATAGCTCCTACGAGCAGTACTTC
CDR3: CASSFTYSSYEQYF

J: TRBJ2-5
V: TRBV5-7
D: .
size: few
DNA: TGTGCCAGCAGCTTGGAGAGGCAAGAGACCCAGTACTTC
CDR3: CASSLERQETQYF

J: TRBJ1-1
V: TRBV9
D: .
size: .
DNA: TGTGCCAGCAGTGCCCTGGGCGAGGGCACTGAAGCTTTCTTT
CDR3: CASSALGEGTEAFF

J: TRBJ2-2
V: TRBV14
D: TRBD1
size: .
DNA: TGTGCCAGCAGCCAAGGTCTTGACAGGGGGCGGAACACCGGGGAGCTGTTTTTT
CDR3: CASSQGLDRGRNTGELFF

J: TRBJ2-3
V: TRBV7-2
D: .
size: few
DNA: TGTGCCAGCAGCTCGAGTCGAGATACGCAGTATTTT
CDR3: CASSSSRDTQYF